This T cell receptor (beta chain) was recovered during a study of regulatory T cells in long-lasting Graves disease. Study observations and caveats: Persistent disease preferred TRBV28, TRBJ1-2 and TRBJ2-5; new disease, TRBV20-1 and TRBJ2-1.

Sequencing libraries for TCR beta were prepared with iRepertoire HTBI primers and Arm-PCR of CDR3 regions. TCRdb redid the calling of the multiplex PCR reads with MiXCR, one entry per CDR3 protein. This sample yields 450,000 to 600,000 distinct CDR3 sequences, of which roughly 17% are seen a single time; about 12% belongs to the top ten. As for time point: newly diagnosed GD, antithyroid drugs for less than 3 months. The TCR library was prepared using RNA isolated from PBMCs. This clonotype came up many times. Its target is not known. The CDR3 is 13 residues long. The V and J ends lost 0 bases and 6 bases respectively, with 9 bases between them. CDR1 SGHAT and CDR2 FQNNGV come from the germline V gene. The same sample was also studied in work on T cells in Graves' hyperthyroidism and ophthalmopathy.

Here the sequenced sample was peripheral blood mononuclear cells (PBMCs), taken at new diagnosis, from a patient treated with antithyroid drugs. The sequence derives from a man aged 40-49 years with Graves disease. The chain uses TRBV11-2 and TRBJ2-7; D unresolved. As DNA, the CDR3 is TGTGCCAGCAGCTTAGAACCCATAGCCGAGCAGTACTTC. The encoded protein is CASSLEPIAEQYF.